What follows describes a single TCR beta chain. What it binds is not known. The data were obtained in a study of cytomegalovirus exposure and HLA in healthy donors. Study observations and caveats: Later genetic work tied a missense DCLRE1C variant to beta-chain V and J trimming. Overall, approximately 150 TCR beta chains were annotated as cytomegalovirus-associated. Later, TCR association rates were found to vary by HLA locus, highest for DRB1 and lowest for HLA-C.

PCR involved 60 Vbeta and 13 Jbeta primers. Some clones are missing from TCRdb's copy, which holds only in-frame ones; the method was immunoSEQ multiplex PCR. The sample has some 110,000 clones, roughly 80% seen once. The TCR was taken from a man aged 25 to 45 in good health and CMV-seropositive. The sample was PBMCs.

The CDR3 loop is CASSSTGGAYEQYF. CDR3 in DNA: TGCGCCAGCAGCTCGACAGGGGGCGCCTACGAGCAGTACTTC. The rearrangement uses TRBV5-1 and TRBJ2-7, with 10 nucleotides matching TRBD1. CDR3 length equals 14 residues. Unmatched junction bases numbered 2, after V lost 3 bases and J lost 2 bases. CDR1 and CDR2 (germline): SGHRS, YFSETQ.